Listed here are 9 T cell receptor beta chains from one sample, sequenced in a study of blood T cell repertoires in COVID-19. The assay was immunoSEQ multiplex PCR, and TCRdb's table has in-frame clones only and misses some. Of 45,000 to 50,000 clones in the sample, 82% were seen once. The sequenced sample was peripheral blood. These receptor sequences come from a man between 40 and 49 years old with acute or convalescent COVID-19.

This clone appeared once. This chain joins TRBV19 and TRBJ1-5; D remains ambiguous. The length of the CDR3 is 19 residues. Germline assignment: CDR1 LNHDA and CDR2 SQIVND (reference sequence). V was trimmed by 2 bases and J by 0 bases, leaving 20 bases between them. CDR3 DNA: TGTGCCAGTAGTATAAGGCGGGGTAATCAGTGGGATAGCAATCAGCCCCAGCATTTT. Encoded protein: CASSIRRGNQWDSNQPQHF. The full variable domain, in which reference TRBV19 and TRBJ1-5 provide the parts outside the CDR3, is DGGITQSPKYLFRKEGQNVTLSCEQNLNHDAMYWYRQDPGQGLRLIYYSQIVNDFQKGDIAEGYSVSREKKESFPLTVTSAQKNPTAFYLCASSIRRGNQWDSNQPQHFGDGTRLSIL.

This CDR3 reads CASSPTGTGDYEQYF. The CDR3 DNA reads TGTGCCAGCAGCCCAACCGGGACGGGAGACTACGAGCAGTACTTC. The chain recombines TRBV5-8 with TRBJ2-7, with a tentative D call TRBD2 (6 bases). Trimming left V 4 bases short and J 3 bases short, with 17 bases between. Germline V gene sequence: CDR1 SGHTS, CDR2 YDEGEE. The length of the CDR3 is 15 residues.

This chain links TRBV5-1 with TRBJ1-2; 8 nucleotides align to TRBD1. V lost 4 bases, J lost 3 bases, and 8 bases stayed unmatched. Germline V CDR1 and CDR2: SGHRS, YFSETQ. The CDR3 has 15 residues. CDR3 nucleotides: TGCGCCAGCAGCCCCCCTGGGACAGGCTACTATGGCTACACCTTC. As protein: CASSPPGTGYYGYTF.

The chain employs TRBV25-1 and TRBJ2-5, with a possible D match to TRBD2 (5 bases). Looked up from germline, CDR1 is MGHDK and CDR2 is SYGVNS. The V gene lost 2 bases and the J gene lost 3 bases, with 7 bases spanning the gap. The CDR3 is 13 amino acids. CDR3 region: CASSENGKETQYF. The DNA of the CDR3 is TGTGCCAGCAGTGAAAACGGGAAAGAGACCCAGTACTTC. Looking up the rest from reference TRBV25-1 and TRBJ2-5 gives the full variable domain: EADIYQTPRYLVIGTGKKITLECSQTMGHDKMYWYQQDPGMELHLIHYSYGVNSTEKGDLSSESTVSRIRTEHFPLTLESARPSHTSQYLCASSENGKETQYFGPGTRLLVL.

This clone was detected only once. V and J are TRBV6-5 and TRBJ2-2; a weak D match, TRBD1 (6 bases). The CDR3 is 14 amino acids. Germline V gene lookup returns CDR1 MNHEY and CDR2 SVGAGI. Between the trimmed V and J ends, which lost 2 bases and 5 bases, there was a span of 9 bases. The CDR3, as DNA: TGTGCCAGCAGTTACACTACAGGGACCGGGGAGCTGTTTTTT. This encodes CASSYTTGTGELFF.

The rearrangement joins TRBV5-5 to TRBJ1-2; D ambiguous. The CDR3 is made up of 17 amino acids. Germline CDR1 reads SGHKS; CDR2 reads YYEKEE (reference sequence). Trimming shortened V by 0 bases and J by 1 base, and 16 bases separated the two germline ends. CDR3 in DNA: TGTGCCAGCAGCTTGGCCGGGATGGGGTTTGTTAACTATGGCTACACCTTC. Its translation is CASSLAGMGFVNYGYTF.

The rearrangement uses TRBV2 and TRBJ1-1; no clear D. Germline V lookup: CDR1 SNHLY, CDR2 FYNNEI. V was clipped by 9 bases and J by 3 bases, with 8 bases between them. There are 11 residues in the CDR3. The CDR3 region has the DNA TGTGCCAGTGGACTCTACACTGAAGCTTTCTTT. Its protein product is CASGLYTEAFF.

CDR3: CASSYTGMAYEQYF. As DNA, the CDR3 is TGTGCCAGCAGTTACACAGGGATGGCCTACGAGCAGTACTTC. V usage is TRBV6-5 and J usage is TRBJ2-7; maybe TRBD1 (6 bases). Trimming removed 2 bases from V and 2 bases from J, with 10 bases in between. Germline CDR1 reads MNHEY; CDR2 reads SVGAGI. CDR3 length: 14 residues.

The chain employs TRBV12-3 or TRBV12-4 and TRBJ1-4; 7 nucleotides align to TRBD1. The CDR3 extends over 11 amino acids. V lost 5 bases and J lost 11; bases outside the gene matches: 2. The CDR3 sequence is CASSPQGKLFF. Written as DNA, the CDR3 is TGTGCCAGCAGTCCACAGGGGAAACTGTTTTTT.